Below, 14 T cell receptor beta chains from the same sample are listed, as sequenced in a study of blood T cell repertoires in COVID-19 (dated by TCRdb to about 2020). Library preparation used the immunoSEQ multiplex PCR assay. TCRdb carries this immuneACCESS record with in-frame sequences only. Its versions omit some clonotypes, under half of them owing to an unresolved V gene in the studies checked, with the rest unexplained. This sample lists about 190,000 clones; about 86% were detected once. The ten largest clones add up to around 25% of the sample. Sequencing was performed on PBMCs or T cells enriched from blood (not recorded which). These receptors all come from a woman aged 40 to 50 in a cohort exposed to, infected with or recovered from COVID-19 (not recorded which).

The rearrangement joins TRBV19 to TRBJ1-5; tentatively, D is TRBD1 (5 bases). CDR1 LNHDA and CDR2 SQIVND come from the germline V gene (reference sequence). Deletions cut 5 bases from V and 3 bases from J, with 20 bases between. The CDR3 spans 17 residues. CDR3 DNA sequence: TGTGCCAGTAGTCTGGGGCTGCGGGGGTCCTACAATCAGCCCCAGCATTTT. It yields the protein CASSLGLRGSYNQPQHF.

In this sample, this clone turned up a few times. The V call is TRBV2, the J call TRBJ1-2, with a weak D call TRBD1 (6 bases). Trimming left V 4 bases short and J 4 bases short, with 10 bases between. The CDR3 runs to 13 residues. Germline values: CDR1 SNHLY, CDR2 FYNNEI. In nucleotides, the CDR3 is TGTGCCAGCAGTGCGGACAGTAGCTATGGCTACACCTTC. Protein sequence: CASSADSSYGYTF.

This sequence joins TRBV11-2 and TRBJ2-7, with TRBD1 identical over 9 bases. Trimming cost V 3 bases and J 2 bases; bases outside gene matches: 11. This CDR3 has 17 residues. Germline CDR1 SGHAT, CDR2 FQNNGV. The CDR3 DNA reads TGTGCCAGCAGCTTGCTCTGGGACAGGGTGTCCCCCTACGAGCAGTACTTC. Translating gives CASSLLWDRVSPYEQYF.

The chain employs TRBV29-1 and TRBJ1-1; TRBD1 matches at 7 bases. The CDR3 is made up of 13 amino acids. V trimming: 3 bases; J trimming: 7 bases; junction bases outside the gene matches: 8. Germline V lookup: CDR1 SQVTM, CDR2 ANQGSEA. CDR3 coding DNA: TGCAGCGTTGACCCCCCAGGGGGTAATGAAGCTTTCTTT. Encoded protein: CSVDPPGGNEAFF.

DNA for the CDR3: TGTGCCAGCAGCCAAGAACAGGGGGCTACTGGCTACACCTTC. This translates into CASSQEQGATGYTF. The genes are TRBV4-2 and TRBJ1-2; 9 bases are shared with TRBD1. Germline CDR1 reads LGHNA; CDR2 reads YNFKEQ. This CDR3 is built from 14 residues. The J segment lost 7 bases and the V segment lost 0 bases, leaving 3 bases of the junction unmatched.

The chain joins TRBV5-1 to TRBJ1-2, with D perhaps TRBD1 (6 bases). The CDR3 has 14 amino acids. From germline, CDR1 is SGHRS and CDR2 YFSETQ. V dropped 3 bases and J dropped 3 bases, with 12 bases sitting between them. CDR3 DNA: TGCGCCAGCAGCTCGACAGGTCGGGACTATGGCTACACCTTC. Translated: CASSSTGRDYGYTF.

In DNA form, the CDR3 reads TGTGCCAGCAGCAAATGGGGGGACTCGAACACCGGGGAGCTGTTTTTT. This codes for CASSKWGDSNTGELFF. The chain employs TRBV21-1 and TRBJ2-2; the D call TRBD2 from the table was never checked on the DNA. TRBV21-1 is classified as a pseudogene. This CDR3 is 16 amino acids long.

V and J are TRBV9 and TRBJ1-2; 10 bases agree with TRBD1. Per germline, CDR1 SGDLS and CDR2 YYNGEE. CDR3 size: 15 residues. The V gene end was trimmed by 0 bases and the J gene end by 3 bases; junction bases not matched to a gene: 2. The DNA for the CDR3 is TGTGCCAGCAGCGTAGTGGACAGGGGGTACTATGGCTACACCTTC. It yields the protein CASSVVDRGYYGYTF.

The rearrangement links TRBV6-5 to TRBJ1-6, with 7 bases identical to TRBD1. This CDR3 is 15 amino acids long. After removal of 8 bases from V and 0 bases from J, the junction contained 4 bases not matched to a gene. Per germline, CDR1 MNHEY and CDR2 SVGAGI. The CDR3 region has the DNA TGTGCCAGCCCTCGGGACAGCTCCTATAATTCACCCCTCCACTTT. It codes for CASPRDSSYNSPLHF.

The rearrangement joins TRBV7-9 to TRBJ1-2, with TRBD1 identical over 8 bases. The trim removed 4 bases at V and 3 bases at J, leaving 4 bases unmatched. The V gene's germline CDR1 is SEHNR and CDR2 FQNEAQ (reference sequence). The CDR3 is 14 amino acids. The CDR3 region has the DNA TGTGCCAGCAGCTCCAGGGGGCAGGACTATGGCTACACCTTC. It codes for CASSSRGQDYGYTF.

This clone has ten or more counts. The gene calls are TRBV11-3 and TRBJ2-3; 10 bases align to TRBD1. The CDR3 consists of 16 residues. V was clipped by 5 bases and J by 2 bases; unmatched bases: 7. Germline V gene data show CDR1 as SGHNT and CDR2 as YENEEA. The CDR3 nucleotides are TGTGCCAGCAGCCCTTGGACAGGGGGACCCACAGATACGCAGTATTTT. It specifies CASSPWTGGPTDTQYF.

The chain uses TRBV7-2 and TRBJ1-3; 8 bases align to TRBD1. The V segment lost 5 bases and the J segment 4 bases; nucleotides outside the gene matches: 7. The CDR3 covers 15 residues. CDR1 is SGHTA, CDR2 FQGNSA, per germline. CDR3 DNA: TGTGCCAGCAGCCTCGGACAGGGACCGGGAAACACCATATATTTT. Translated: CASSLGQGPGNTIYF.

The V call is TRBV9, the J call TRBJ2-2, with 8 bases lining up with TRBD1. This CDR3 has 15 residues. With V trimmed by 3 bases and J by 6 bases, 7 bases remained unmatched. The germline V gene has CDR1 SGDLS and CDR2 YYNGEE. CDR3 DNA: TGTGCCAGCAGCGCTCAGGGGGCGGGGTCCGGGGAGCTGTTTTTT. It is translated as CASSAQGAGSGELFF.

CDR3 in DNA: TGCGCCAGCAGCTTGGAGTTATCCGGGAACACTGAAGCTTTCTTT. This gives the protein CASSLELSGNTEAFF. The rearrangement uses TRBV5-1 and TRBJ1-1; D is undetermined. The V and J ends lost 0 bases and 1 base respectively, with 10 bases between them. The CDR3 extends over 15 amino acids. Germline values: CDR1 SGHRS, CDR2 YFSETQ.